This T cell receptor (beta chain) was captured in a study of shared clonotypes between healthy human individuals. The wider study: Each donor's CD8 memory used one plate, CD8 naive two, each CD4 subset three.

The ends were cut back, 7 bases at V and 3 bases at J, with 12 bases in the middle. This CDR3 spans 13 amino acids. CDR1 and CDR2 from the germline V gene are MDHEN and SYDVKM. Measured with immunoSEQ multiplex PCR; TCRdb has only the in-frame clones, and not every one. The sample carries about 2 million clones, approximately 95% recorded once. General study points: The sharing of 5% to 6.5% of naive CD4 clonotypes was seen across a few donors.

Terminally differentiated effector memory CD45RA+ cells were excluded from the naive CD8 cells, which were CD45RO-negative and positively selected for CCR7. To note about this clone: Its antigen remains unidentified.

The receptor was derived from a man between 18 and 29 years old in good health. The specimen sequenced was naive CD8+ T cells sorted from blood. The chain is built from TRBV28 and TRBJ2-5; D is possibly TRBD2 (5 bases). The CDR3 DNA is TGTGCCAGCACCACGGACTGGAAAGAGACCCAGTACTTC. Its protein product is CASTTDWKETQYF. Together with reference TRBV28 and TRBJ2-5, the CDR3 gives the full variable domain: DVKVTQSSRYLVKRTGEKVFLECVQDMDHENMFWYRQDPGLGLRLIYFSYDVKMKEKGDIPEGYSVSREKKERFSLILESASTNQTSMYLCASTTDWKETQYFGPGTRLLVL.